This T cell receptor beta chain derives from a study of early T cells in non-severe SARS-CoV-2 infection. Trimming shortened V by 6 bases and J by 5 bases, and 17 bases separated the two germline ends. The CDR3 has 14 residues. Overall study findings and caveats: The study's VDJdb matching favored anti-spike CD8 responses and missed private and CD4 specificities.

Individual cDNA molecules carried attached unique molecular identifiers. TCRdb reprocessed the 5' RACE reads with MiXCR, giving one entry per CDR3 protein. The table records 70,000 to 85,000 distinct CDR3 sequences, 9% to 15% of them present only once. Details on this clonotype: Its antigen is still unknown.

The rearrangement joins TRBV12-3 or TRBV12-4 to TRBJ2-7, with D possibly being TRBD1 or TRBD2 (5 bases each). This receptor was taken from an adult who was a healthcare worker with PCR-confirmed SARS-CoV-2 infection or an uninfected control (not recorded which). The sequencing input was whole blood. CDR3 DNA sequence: TGTGCCAGCAGCTCAGACAGTTCCGGGGACGAGCAGTACTTC. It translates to CASSSDSSGDEQYF.